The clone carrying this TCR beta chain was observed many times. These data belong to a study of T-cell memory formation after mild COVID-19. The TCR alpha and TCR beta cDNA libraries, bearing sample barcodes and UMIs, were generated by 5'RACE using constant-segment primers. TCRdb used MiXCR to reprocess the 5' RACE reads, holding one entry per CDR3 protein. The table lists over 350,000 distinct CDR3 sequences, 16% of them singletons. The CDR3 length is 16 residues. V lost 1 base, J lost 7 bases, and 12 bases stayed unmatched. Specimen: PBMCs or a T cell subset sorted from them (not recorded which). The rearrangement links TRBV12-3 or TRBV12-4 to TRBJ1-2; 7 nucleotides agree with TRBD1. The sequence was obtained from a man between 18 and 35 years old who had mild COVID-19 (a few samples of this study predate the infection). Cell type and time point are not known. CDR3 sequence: CASSLVPTGIPSGYTF. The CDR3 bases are TGTGCCAGCAGTTTAGTCCCGACAGGGATCCCATCTGGCTACACCTTC.